A selection of T cell receptor beta chains follows, all from one sample in a study of T-cell memory formation after mild COVID-19. TCRdb passed the 5' RACE reads through MiXCR, listing each CDR3 protein once. The profile shows tens of thousands of distinct CDR3 sequences, approximately 15% of them singletons. The specimen sequenced was PBMCs or a T cell subset sorted from them (not recorded which). Every receptor here comes from an adult woman who had mild COVID-19 (a few samples of this study predate the infection). Cell type and time point are not known. Both conserved end residues are part of each CDR3. D genes are given only for firm matches. A clone size is listed for some rows: how often the clone was seen (once, few, many), or a class if it is expanded.

TGTGCCACCAGTGATCACCATAACACCGGGGAGCTGTTTTTT | CATSDHHNTGELFF | TRBV24-1 | - | - | TRBJ2-2
TGCGCCAGCAGCTTGGAAGACCGGGACAAAAATGAAAAACTGTTTTTT | CASSLEDRDKNEKLFF | TRBV5-1 | - | few | TRBJ1-4
TGTGCCATCAGTGAGTCGGACAGAGCGGAGACCCAGTACTTC | CAISESDRAETQYF | TRBV10-3 | - | - | TRBJ2-5
TGCAGCGTTGAGGGGGGGCTTGGGCACACTGAAGCTTTCTTT | CSVEGGLGHTEAFF | TRBV29-1 | - | few | TRBJ1-1
TGTGCCATCAGGCTCGACAAAAACACTGAAGCTTTCTTT | CAIRLDKNTEAFF | TRBV10-3 | - | - | TRBJ1-1
TGTGCCAGCAGCTTAGAGATAGCGGGAGGGCTCACAGATACGCAGTATTTT | CASSLEIAGGLTDTQYF | TRBV7-2 | TRBD2 | - | TRBJ2-3
TGTGCCAGCAGCTCCGGGGGTAGCGGCCACTCCTACAATGAGCAGTTCTTC | CASSSGGSGHSYNEQFF | TRBV7-9 | - | few | TRBJ2-1
TGTGCCAGCAGCTTAGGGACAGGGGGCATCAATGAGCAGTTCTTC | CASSLGTGGINEQFF | TRBV11-2 | TRBD1 | - | TRBJ2-1
TGTGCCAGCAGTGACGGGGAAGCAGATACGCAGTATTTT | CASSDGEADTQYF | TRBV6-4 | - | - | TRBJ2-3
TGTGCCAGCAGCCTAGTGGTAGCGGGGGGTTCGGAGACCCAGTACTTC | CASSLVVAGGSETQYF | TRBV7-2 | TRBD2 | - | TRBJ2-5
TGTGCCAGCAGCCAAGATTACTGGGGGGGAACAGATACGCAGTATTTT | CASSQDYWGGTDTQYF | TRBV4-2 | TRBD2 | - | TRBJ2-3
TGTGCCAGCACCACACTAGGACCCTACAATGAGCAGTTCTTC | CASTTLGPYNEQFF | TRBV5-6 | - | - | TRBJ2-1
TGTGCCATCAGAGAACCGGACTCCTACGAGCAGTACTTC | CAIREPDSYEQYF | TRBV10-3 | - | many | TRBJ2-7
TGCGCCAGCAGCCAAGAGTTGGGACACAAGACCCAGTACTTC | CASSQELGHKTQYF | TRBV4-1 | - | - | TRBJ2-5
TGTGCCAGCAGTTTAGACGGGGACACTGAAGCTTTCTTT | CASSLDGDTEAFF | TRBV27 | - | many | TRBJ1-1
TGCGCCAGCAGCCAAGATACGGGCGGGTCCTACGAGCAGTACTTC | CASSQDTGGSYEQYF | TRBV4-1 | - | few | TRBJ2-7
TGTGCCAGCAGGAATACAGGGAGGAACGAGCAGTACTTC | CASRNTGRNEQYF | TRBV7-9 | - | - | TRBJ2-7
TGCAGCGTCACCTGGGATGCTAACACCGGGGAGCTGTTTTTT | CSVTWDANTGELFF | TRBV29-1 | - | few | TRBJ2-2
TGTGCCAGCAGTTACCGGGAGGACTCTGGGGCCAACGTCCTGACTTTC | CASSYREDSGANVLTF | TRBV6-5 | TRBD2 | - | TRBJ2-6
TGTGCCAGCAGCTTGGTTGCGGGAGGCCCCTACAATGAGCAGTTCTTC | CASSLVAGGPYNEQFF | TRBV5-6 | TRBD2 | few | TRBJ2-1
TGTGCCAGCAGTCACGGGAGCAATCAGCCCCAGCATTTT | CASSHGSNQPQHF | TRBV27 | - | - | TRBJ1-5
TGCGCCAGCAGCCAAGAACGACGAGTCACAGATACGCAGTATTTT | CASSQERRVTDTQYF | TRBV4-3 | - | - | TRBJ2-3
TGTGCCAGCAGTTGCAGAAGACTAGCGGGAGGAGCAGATACGCAGTATTTT | CASSCRRLAGGADTQYF | TRBV7-9 | TRBD2 | - | TRBJ2-3
TGTGCCAGCAGTTTAGGGGGGGGTATCGGGCAGTTCTTC | CASSLGGGIGQFF | TRBV27 | TRBD2 | few | TRBJ2-1
TGCGCCAGCAGCTTGAGTGGGGTGAACACTGAAGCTTTCTTT | CASSLSGVNTEAFF | TRBV5-1 | - | few | TRBJ1-1
TGCGCCAGCGCGACAGGATACTACAATGAGCAGTTCTTC | CASATGYYNEQFF | TRBV4-1 | - | many | TRBJ2-1
TGTGCCAGCTCACCATCGGGACAGGGGCCCTACGAGCAGTACTTC | CASSPSGQGPYEQYF | TRBV18 | TRBD1 | many | TRBJ2-7
TGTGCCACCAGCAGTAGCGGGGGGGCCCTTGAGACCCAGTACTTC | CATSSSGGALETQYF | TRBV15 | TRBD2 | few | TRBJ2-5
TGTGCCGCGGTACAGGGCCCGAACACCGGGGAGCTGTTTTTT | CAAVQGPNTGELFF | TRBV10-3 | - | - | TRBJ2-2
TGTGCCAGCAGTTACTCTCCTAGCGGGGGGGCGGGCGAGCAGTACTTC | CASSYSPSGGAGEQYF | TRBV6-5 | TRBD2 | - | TRBJ2-7
TGTGCCAGTCGGGACGGGGAGTCTAACACCTTC | CASRDGESNTF | TRBV19 | - | - | TRBJ1-2
TGTGCCAGCAGCACACCGACCGAAAACATTCAGTACTTC | CASSTPTENIQYF | TRBV7-9 | - | many | TRBJ2-4
TGTGCCAGCAGTTTAAAGGGAGGAGTAAATGAAAAACTGTTTTTT | CASSLKGGVNEKLFF | TRBV12-3/TRBV12-4 | - | - | TRBJ1-4
TGTGCCAGCAGCGTGGGGGGAGGCGTTGGGTCTTACAATGAGCAGTTCTTC | CASSVGGGVGSYNEQFF | TRBV9 | - | few | TRBJ2-1
TGCAGTGCCAGGACTAGCGGGACCTACGAGCAGTACTTC | CSARTSGTYEQYF | TRBV20-1 | TRBD2 | - | TRBJ2-7
TGTGCCAGTCCGTCTAGCGGGAGTAGGAATGAGCAGTTCTTC | CASPSSGSRNEQFF | TRBV21-1 | - | few | TRBJ2-1
TGTGCCAGCAGCTTAGGGCCGCTCCAGGGAAACGAAGGTGAGCAGTTCTTC | CASSLGPLQGNEGEQFF | TRBV7-6 | - | many | TRBJ2-1
TGTGCCAGCAGCTTGGGACAGGGAATTGACACAGATACGCAGTATTTT | CASSLGQGIDTDTQYF | TRBV5-5 | TRBD1 | few | TRBJ2-3
TGTGCCAGCAGCCCCGGGACAGCAACCTACGAGCAGTACTTC | CASSPGTATYEQYF | TRBV7-8 | TRBD1 | few | TRBJ2-7
TGCAGCGCTGGACAGGGGAACCCGAACAATGAGCAGTTCTTC | CSAGQGNPNNEQFF | TRBV29-1 | TRBD1 | - | TRBJ2-1
TGTGCCACCTCATTGGGGTTCCACGAGACCCAGTACTTC | CATSLGFHETQYF | TRBV25-1 | - | - | TRBJ2-5
TGTGCCACCAGCCCTCCGGAGACCTCCTACGAGCAGTACTTC | CATSPPETSYEQYF | TRBV15 | - | - | TRBJ2-7
TGTGCCAGCAGCTCGGTAGGGAGAGGCACAGATACGCAGTATTTT | CASSSVGRGTDTQYF | TRBV7-9 | - | few | TRBJ2-3
TGCGCCAGCAGCACGGGACAGATCTACGAGCAGTACTTC | CASSTGQIYEQYF | TRBV5-1 | TRBD1 | - | TRBJ2-7
TGTGCCAGCAGCCCCGCAGACAACACTGAAGCTTTCTTT | CASSPADNTEAFF | TRBV9 | - | - | TRBJ1-1
TGTGCCAGCAGTTTTGGCACGCCCCTCAAGCAGCCCCAGCATTTT | CASSFGTPLKQPQHF | TRBV12-3/TRBV12-4 | - | few | TRBJ1-5
TGTGCCAGCAGCGCGAGCGAACGGGACAGCTATGGCTACACCTTC | CASSASERDSYGYTF | TRBV7-9 | TRBD1 | few | TRBJ1-2
TGTGCCAGCAGTTACTCGGCTGGCGAGCACTCTGGAAACACCATATATTTT | CASSYSAGEHSGNTIYF | TRBV6-5 | - | few | TRBJ1-3
TGTGCCAGCAGCGTAGGGACTTCTTGGACCTACGAGCAGTACTTC | CASSVGTSWTYEQYF | TRBV9 | - | few | TRBJ2-7
TGTGCCAGCAGCTTAGTACTCAGCTCCTACAATGAGCAGTTCTTC | CASSLVLSSYNEQFF | TRBV7-2 | - | many | TRBJ2-1
TGCGCCAGCAGCTTGGTCTATGCGAACACCGGGGAGCTGTTTTTT | CASSLVYANTGELFF | TRBV5-1 | - | - | TRBJ2-2
TGCGCCAGCATGGCAGGGGAAGATAATTCACCCCTCCACTTT | CASMAGEDNSPLHF | TRBV5-1 | - | few | TRBJ1-6
TGTGCCAGCAGCTTAGAGGGGAACACCGGGGAGCTGTTTTTT | CASSLEGNTGELFF | TRBV7-8 | - | few | TRBJ2-2
TGCAGCGTTGAAGGCGATGATCAGCCCCAGCATTTT | CSVEGDDQPQHF | TRBV29-1 | - | few | TRBJ1-5
TGCAGTGCTAGACTTCGGCAGCAAGATACGCAGTATTTT | CSARLRQQDTQYF | TRBV20-1 | - | - | TRBJ2-3
TGCAGCGTAATCGCGGGGAGCACAGATACGCAGTATTTT | CSVIAGSTDTQYF | TRBV29-1 | - | - | TRBJ2-3
TGTGCCACCAGTGATGGGGAGACCCAGTACTTC | CATSDGETQYF | TRBV24-1 | - | few | TRBJ2-5
TGCAGCGTTGCGGGGGACAGGGGCTCTTCCACGGTTAATGAAAAACTGTTTTTT | CSVAGDRGSSTVNEKLFF | TRBV29-1 | TRBD1 | - | TRBJ1-4
TGTGCCAGCAGTCCGTTCTCAGGGGGCAACTATGGCTACACCTTC | CASSPFSGGNYGYTF | TRBV28 | TRBD1 | few | TRBJ1-2
TGTGCCAGCAGCCGAGAGCAGGGACTAGGGTTTCTCGATGAGCAGTTCTTC | CASSREQGLGFLDEQFF | TRBV7-9 | TRBD2 | - | TRBJ2-1